These 20 T cell receptor beta chains originate from one sample sequenced in a study of T cells in Graves' hyperthyroidism and ophthalmopathy (dated by TCRdb to between 2018 and 2021). Library construction relied on multiplex PCR. Sequencing relied on an Illumina HiSeq 2000. The TCR beta CDR3 regions were amplified from the RNA transcripts. The first round of RT-PCR for the TCR CDR3 was performed with the HTBI primer set and the Qiagen OneStep RT-PCR kit. TCRdb reran the public reads through fastp at Q25 and MiXCR, keeping productive beta chains. Here each entry gathers all rows of one CDR3 protein and keeps the most common genes and DNA. Within this sample are 350,000 or so distinct CDR3 sequences, with 21% of them counted one time only. The top ten clones comprise around 45% of the sample. Sequencing input: blood. Receptors originate from a woman aged 45 to 65 with Graves' hyperthyroidism.

V gene TRBV7-2 combines with J gene TRBJ1-6; D remains unclear. Germline V gives CDR1 SGHTA, CDR2 FQGNSA. Trimming took 1 base from V and 0 from J, leaving 7 bases between them. The CDR3 runs 16 residues. CDR3: CASSLVGSSYNSPLHF. For the CDR3, the DNA is TGTGCCAGCAGCTTAGTTGGAAGCTCCTATAATTCACCCCTCCACTTT.

The chain has TRBV30 and TRBJ2-2; D may be TRBD2 (6 bases). The V gene's germline CDR1 is GTSNPN and CDR2 SVGIG (reference sequence). This CDR3 has 15 residues. V lost 3 bases and J 6 bases, leaving 17 bases between the germline ends. The CDR3, as DNA: TGTGCCTGGAGCAGGATAGCGGCTGGGGCCGGGGAGCTGTTTTTT. This sequence encodes CAWSRIAAGAGELFF.

Notes on this clonotype: Since a much larger clone is just one base distant, this may be a read error. The chain recombines TRBV28 with TRBJ2-1, with D possibly being TRBD2 (7 bases). Germline V CDR1 and CDR2: MDHEN, SYDVKM. This CDR3 is 15 amino acids long. The CDR3 reads CASSHGGLSYSEQFF. In nucleotides, the CDR3 is TGTGCCAGCAGCCACGGGGGGCTCTCCTACAGTGAGCAGTTCTTC.

This clonotype was observed many times. J is TRBJ1-3 and V is TRBV3-1, with D tentatively TRBD1 (6 bases). Deletions cut 3 bases from V and 0 bases from J, with 15 bases between. From germline, CDR1 is LGHDT and CDR2 YNNKEL (reference sequence). CDR3 length: 17 amino acids. The CDR3 nucleotides read TGTGCCAGCAGCCATCTCTTGGGGGGCCGCTCTGGAAACACCATATATTTT. Its translation is CASSHLLGGRSGNTIYF.

This clonotype appeared a few times. A much larger clone lies one base from this, so it may be a read error. The chain links TRBV11-3 to TRBJ1-6; D possibly corresponds to TRBD1 (6 bases). The CDR3 covers 14 residues. The V gene's germline CDR1 is SGHNT and CDR2 YENEEA. In nucleotides, the CDR3 is TGTGCCAGCAGCACCACAGGGTATAATTCACCCCTCCGCTTT. Residues: CASSTTGYNSPLRF.

This clonotype was counted many times. The chain couples TRBV28 to TRBJ2-1; 8 nucleotides line up with TRBD1. Germline trimming cut 0 bases from V and 6 bases from J; bases unmatched to any gene: 7. The CDR3 has 16 amino acids. The germline CDR1 and CDR2 sequences are MDHEN and SYDVKM. The CDR3 DNA is TGTGCCAGCAGTTTATGGGCAGGGGGCAGGGGCAATGAGCAGTTCTTC. Encoded protein: CASSLWAGGRGNEQFF.

The rearrangement joins TRBV24-1 to TRBJ2-1; D may correspond to TRBD1 or TRBD2 (5 bases each). The germline V gene encodes CDR1 KGHDR and CDR2 SFDVKD. The CDR3 is 14 amino acids. The V gene lost 1 base and the J gene lost 5 bases, with 8 bases spanning the gap. The CDR3 bases are TGTGCCACCAGTGATTTAGGGGACCACAATGAGCAGTTCTTC. As protein: CATSDLGDHNEQFF.

A note on this clonotype: At one end, the junction sequence differs from germline, possibly due to a read error. V gene TRBV5-1 combines with J gene TRBJ2-1; tentative D call: TRBD2 (5 bases). CDR1 is SGHRS, CDR2 YFSETQ, per germline. The CDR3 length is 14 residues. In nucleotides, the CDR3 is TGCGCCTGCAGCTTTGGTTCGGGGAACAATGAGCAGTTCTTC. It is translated as CACSFGSGNNEQFF.

The chain links TRBV6-1 to TRBJ1-2; D is unresolved. V lost 0 bases and J 7 bases, leaving 9 bases between the germline ends. Germline V gene data show CDR1 as MNHNS and CDR2 as SASEGT. CDR3 length equals 13 residues. DNA of the CDR3: TGTGCCAGCAGTGAAGCCGGGGTGGGTGGCTACACCTTC. Protein: CASSEAGVGGYTF.

In this sample, this clonotype turned up a few times. A much larger clonotype is one base distant, so this may be a read error. V gene TRBV28 combines with J gene TRBJ2-3; D gene uncertain. The germline gives CDR1 MDHEN, CDR2 SYDVKM. The CDR3 has 11 residues. CDR3 protein: CAGSKADTQYF. The DNA of the CDR3 is TGTGCCGGCAGTAAGGCAGATACGCAGTATTTT.

The table lists this clonotype with many counts. CDR3 amino acids: CASSFLVAELSYEQYF. The CDR3 bases are TGTGCCAGCAGCTTCTTGGTAGCGGAGCTCTCCTACGAGCAGTACTTC. The chain carries TRBV7-8 and TRBJ2-7; TRBD2 might be the D (6 bases). Looked up from germline, CDR1 is SGHVS and CDR2 is FQNEAQ. This CDR3 region has 16 residues. The germline V and J ends were trimmed by 3 bases and 0 bases, with 15 bases remaining between them.

This clonotype was found many times. V usage is TRBV20-1 and J usage is TRBJ2-3; D gene uncertain. This CDR3 contains 14 residues. Germline V gene data show CDR1 as DFQATT and CDR2 as SNEGSKA (reference sequence). V was cut by 3 bases and J by 0 bases, with 10 bases left in between. The CDR3 sequence: CSASDLGSTDTQYF. In DNA, the CDR3 is TGCAGTGCTAGTGATTTGGGTAGCACAGATACGCAGTATTTT.

This clonotype was picked up many times. The V and J genes are TRBV20-1 and TRBJ1-5; 7 nucleotides align to TRBD1. The junction had 8 bases not matched to a gene; V was cut back by 6 bases and J by 3 bases. Germline V lookup: CDR1 DFQATT, CDR2 SNEGSKA (reference sequence). The CDR3 covers 14 residues. CDR3 coding DNA: TGCAGTGCCGGGACAGCTATAGCCAATCAGCCCCAGCATTTT. Its translation is CSAGTAIANQPQHF.

V is TRBV2 and J is TRBJ1-2, with D perhaps TRBD1 (6 bases). The V gene lost 5 bases and the J gene lost 5 bases, with 12 bases spanning the gap. The CDR3 runs to 13 residues. Germline V gene lookup returns CDR1 SNHLY and CDR2 FYNNEI. CDR3 DNA sequence: TGTGCCAGCAGTCGGACAGAAACATATGGCTACACCTTC. As protein: CASSRTETYGYTF.

This sequence joins TRBV20-1 and TRBJ1-5, with TRBD1 matching 9 bases. V shed 1 base and J 2 bases; nucleotides not matched to a gene: 6. The CDR3 contains 16 residues. Germline V gives CDR1 DFQATT, CDR2 SNEGSKA (reference sequence). CDR3 amino acids: CSARALQGAGNQPQHF. DNA of the CDR3: TGCAGTGCTAGAGCTCTACAGGGGGCGGGCAATCAGCCCCAGCATTTT.

The rearrangement joins TRBV20-1 to TRBJ2-3; 11 bases line up with TRBD2. With 1 base clipped from V and 6 bases from J, the junction kept 9 bases outside the gene matches. CDR3 length: 16 amino acids. Germline loops: CDR1 DFQATT, CDR2 SNEGSKA (reference sequence). The CDR3 spells CSARGIAGGPGDTQYF. The CDR3 DNA follows: TGCAGTGCTAGAGGGATAGCGGGGGGGCCAGGTGATACGCAGTATTTT.

This clonotype was counted ten times or more. The DNA for the CDR3 is TGTGCCTGGAGTGATCTACAGGGTGGCTACACCTTC. Protein sequence: CAWSDLQGGYTF. The chain carries TRBV30 and TRBJ1-2; a possible D gene is TRBD1 (6 bases). Between the trimmed V and J ends, which lost 1 base and 7 bases, there was a span of 10 bases. This CDR3 is 12 amino acids long. Germline CDR1 and CDR2: GTSNPN and SVGIG (reference sequence). Variable domain in full (rest from reference TRBV30 and TRBJ1-2): SQTIHQWPATLVQPVGSPLSLECTVEGTSNPNLYWYRQAAGRGLQLLFYSVGIGQISSEVPQNLSASRPQDRQFILSSKKLLLSDSGFYLCAWSDLQGGYTFGSGTRLTVV.

The chain joins TRBV5-5 to TRBJ2-7; D call uncertain. Germline V gene data show CDR1 as SGHKS and CDR2 as YYEKEE (reference sequence). This CDR3 has 12 residues. V lost 7 bases to trimming and J lost 4 bases, with 12 bases between them. Here the CDR3 DNA reads TGTGCCAGCGCGCGGTGGGGTTACGAGCAGTACTTC. It encodes CASARWGYEQYF.

There are many counts of this clonotype. V and J are TRBV11-2 and TRBJ2-1, with 15 bases aligning to TRBD2. There are 19 residues in the CDR3. Germline V gene lookup returns CDR1 SGHAT and CDR2 FQNNGV. After removal of 1 base from V and 6 bases from J, the junction contained 10 bases not matched to a gene. The CDR3: CASSLVPGLAGGLGNEQFF. The CDR3 DNA sequence: TGTGCCAGCAGCTTAGTTCCAGGACTAGCGGGGGGGCTGGGCAATGAGCAGTTCTTC.

This clonotype was seen repeatedly, ten times or more. V and J are TRBV15 and TRBJ1-5; D gene unclear. CDR1 is LNHNV and CDR2 is YYDKDF in the germline V gene (reference sequence). The CDR3 contains 16 residues. V dropped 4 bases and J dropped 6 bases, with 19 bases sitting between them. CDR3 in DNA: TGTGCCACCAGCAAAAGAGCGGCGAGGGTAACTCAGCCCCAGCATTTT. Its protein product is CATSKRAARVTQPQHF.